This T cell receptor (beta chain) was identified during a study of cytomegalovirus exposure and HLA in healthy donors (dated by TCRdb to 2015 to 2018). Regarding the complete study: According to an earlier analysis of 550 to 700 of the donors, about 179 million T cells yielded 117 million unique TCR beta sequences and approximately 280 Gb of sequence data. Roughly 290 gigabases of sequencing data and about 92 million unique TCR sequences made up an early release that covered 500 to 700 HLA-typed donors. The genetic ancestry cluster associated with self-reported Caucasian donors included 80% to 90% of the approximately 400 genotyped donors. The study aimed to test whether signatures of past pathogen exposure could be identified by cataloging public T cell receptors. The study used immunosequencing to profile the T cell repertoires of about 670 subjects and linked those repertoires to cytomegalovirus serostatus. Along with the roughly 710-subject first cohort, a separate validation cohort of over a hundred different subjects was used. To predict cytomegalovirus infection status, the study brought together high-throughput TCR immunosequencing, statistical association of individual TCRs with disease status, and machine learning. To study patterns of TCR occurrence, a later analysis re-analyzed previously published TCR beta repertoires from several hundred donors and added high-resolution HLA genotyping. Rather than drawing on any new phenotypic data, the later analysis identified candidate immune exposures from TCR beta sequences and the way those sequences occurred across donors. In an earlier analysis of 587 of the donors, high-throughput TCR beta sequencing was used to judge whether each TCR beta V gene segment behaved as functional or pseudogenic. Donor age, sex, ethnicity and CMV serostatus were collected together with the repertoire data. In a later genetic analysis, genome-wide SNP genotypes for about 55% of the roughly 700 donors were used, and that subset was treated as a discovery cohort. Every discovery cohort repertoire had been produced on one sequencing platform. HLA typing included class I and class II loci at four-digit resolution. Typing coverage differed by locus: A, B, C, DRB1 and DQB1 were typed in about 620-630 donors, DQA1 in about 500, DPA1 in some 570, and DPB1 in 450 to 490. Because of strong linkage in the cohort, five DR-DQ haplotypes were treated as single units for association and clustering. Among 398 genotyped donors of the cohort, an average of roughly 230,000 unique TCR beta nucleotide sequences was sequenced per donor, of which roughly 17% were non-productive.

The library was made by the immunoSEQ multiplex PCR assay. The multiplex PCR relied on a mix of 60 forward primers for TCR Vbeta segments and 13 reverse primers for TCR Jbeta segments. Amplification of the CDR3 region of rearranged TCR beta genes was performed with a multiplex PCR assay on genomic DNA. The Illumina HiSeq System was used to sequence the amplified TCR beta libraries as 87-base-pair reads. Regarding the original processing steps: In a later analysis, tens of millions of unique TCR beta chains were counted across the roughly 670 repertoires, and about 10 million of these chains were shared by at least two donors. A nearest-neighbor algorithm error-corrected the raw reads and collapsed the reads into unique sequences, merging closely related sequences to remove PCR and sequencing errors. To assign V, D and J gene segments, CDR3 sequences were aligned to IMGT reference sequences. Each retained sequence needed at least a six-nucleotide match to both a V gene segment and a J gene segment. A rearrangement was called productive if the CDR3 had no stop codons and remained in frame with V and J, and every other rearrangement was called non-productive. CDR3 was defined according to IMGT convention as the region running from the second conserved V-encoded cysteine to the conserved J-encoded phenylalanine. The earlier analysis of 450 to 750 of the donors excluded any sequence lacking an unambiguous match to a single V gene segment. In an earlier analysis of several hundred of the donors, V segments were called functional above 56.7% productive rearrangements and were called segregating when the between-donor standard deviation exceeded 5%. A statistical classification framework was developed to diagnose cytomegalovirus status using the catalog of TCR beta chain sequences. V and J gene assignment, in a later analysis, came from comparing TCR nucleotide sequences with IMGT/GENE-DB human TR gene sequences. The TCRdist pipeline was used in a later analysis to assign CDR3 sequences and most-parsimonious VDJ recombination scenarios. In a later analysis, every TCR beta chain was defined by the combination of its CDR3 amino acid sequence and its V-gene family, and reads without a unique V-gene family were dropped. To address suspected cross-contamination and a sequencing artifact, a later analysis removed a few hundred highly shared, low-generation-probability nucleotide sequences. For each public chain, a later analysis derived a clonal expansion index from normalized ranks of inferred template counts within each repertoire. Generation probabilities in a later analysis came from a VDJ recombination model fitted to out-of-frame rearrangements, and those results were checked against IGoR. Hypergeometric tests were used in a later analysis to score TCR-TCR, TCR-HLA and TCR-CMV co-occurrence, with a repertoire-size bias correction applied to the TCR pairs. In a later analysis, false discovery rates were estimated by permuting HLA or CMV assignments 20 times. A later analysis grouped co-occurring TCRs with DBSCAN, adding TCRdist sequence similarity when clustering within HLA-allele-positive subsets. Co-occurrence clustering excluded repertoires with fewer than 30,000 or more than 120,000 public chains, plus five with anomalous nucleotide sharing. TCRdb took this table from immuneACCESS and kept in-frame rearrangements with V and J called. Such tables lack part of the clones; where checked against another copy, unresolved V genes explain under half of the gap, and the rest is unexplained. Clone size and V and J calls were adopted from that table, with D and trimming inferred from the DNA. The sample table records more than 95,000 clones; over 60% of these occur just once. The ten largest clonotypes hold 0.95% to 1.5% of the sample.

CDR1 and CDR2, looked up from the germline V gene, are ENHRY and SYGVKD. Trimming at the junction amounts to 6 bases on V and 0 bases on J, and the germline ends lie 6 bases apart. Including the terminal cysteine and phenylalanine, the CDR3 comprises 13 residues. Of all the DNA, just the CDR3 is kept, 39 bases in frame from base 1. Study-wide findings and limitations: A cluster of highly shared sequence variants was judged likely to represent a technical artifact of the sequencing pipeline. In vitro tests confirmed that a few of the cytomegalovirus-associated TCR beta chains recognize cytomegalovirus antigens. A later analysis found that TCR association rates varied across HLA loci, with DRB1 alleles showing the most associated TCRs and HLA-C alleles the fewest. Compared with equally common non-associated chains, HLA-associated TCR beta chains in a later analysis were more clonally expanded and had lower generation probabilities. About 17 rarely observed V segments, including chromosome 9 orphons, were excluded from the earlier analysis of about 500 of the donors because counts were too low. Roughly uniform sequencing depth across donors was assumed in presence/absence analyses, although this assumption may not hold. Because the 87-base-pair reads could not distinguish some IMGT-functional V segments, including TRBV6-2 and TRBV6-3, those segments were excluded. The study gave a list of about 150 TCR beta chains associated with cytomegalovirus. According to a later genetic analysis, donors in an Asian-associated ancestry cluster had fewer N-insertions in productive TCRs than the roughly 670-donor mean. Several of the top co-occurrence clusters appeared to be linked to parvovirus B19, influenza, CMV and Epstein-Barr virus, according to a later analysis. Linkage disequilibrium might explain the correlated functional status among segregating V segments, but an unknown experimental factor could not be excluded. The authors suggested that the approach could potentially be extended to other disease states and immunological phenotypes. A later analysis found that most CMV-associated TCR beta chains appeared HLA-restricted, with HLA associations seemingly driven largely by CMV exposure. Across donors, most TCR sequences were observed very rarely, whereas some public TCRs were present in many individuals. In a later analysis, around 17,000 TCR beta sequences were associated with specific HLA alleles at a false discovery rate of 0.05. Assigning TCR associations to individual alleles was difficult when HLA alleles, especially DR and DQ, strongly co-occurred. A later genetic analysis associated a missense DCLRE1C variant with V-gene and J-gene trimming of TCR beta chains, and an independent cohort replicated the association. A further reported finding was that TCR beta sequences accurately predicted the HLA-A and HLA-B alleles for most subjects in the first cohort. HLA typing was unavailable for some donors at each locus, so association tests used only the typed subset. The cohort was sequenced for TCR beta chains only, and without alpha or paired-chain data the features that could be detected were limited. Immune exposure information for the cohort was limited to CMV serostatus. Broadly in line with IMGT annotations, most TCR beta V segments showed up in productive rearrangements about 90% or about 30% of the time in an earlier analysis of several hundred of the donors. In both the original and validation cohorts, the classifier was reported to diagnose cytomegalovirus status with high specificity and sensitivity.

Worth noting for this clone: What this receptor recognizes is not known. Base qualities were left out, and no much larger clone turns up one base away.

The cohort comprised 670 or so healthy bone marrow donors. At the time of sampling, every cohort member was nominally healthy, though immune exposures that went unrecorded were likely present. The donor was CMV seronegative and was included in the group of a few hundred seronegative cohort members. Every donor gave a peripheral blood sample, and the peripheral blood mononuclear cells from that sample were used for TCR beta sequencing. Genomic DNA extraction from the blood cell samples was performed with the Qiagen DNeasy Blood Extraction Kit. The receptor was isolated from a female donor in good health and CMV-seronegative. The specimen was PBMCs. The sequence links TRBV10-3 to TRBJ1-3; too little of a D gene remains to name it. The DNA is TGTGCCATCAGGCCGAGCTCTGGAAACACCATATATTTT. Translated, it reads CAIRPSSGNTIYF.